This is a list of T cell receptor beta chains from one sample in a study of control samples from healthy donors and cancer patients. Method: immunoSEQ multiplex PCR; TCRdb's copy keeps in-frame clones and lacks some. The sample has about 180,000 clones, about 90% seen once. The sequenced material came from blood. These receptor sequences come from a woman between 50 and 59 years old in good health. CDR3s include the opening cysteine and the closing phenylalanine or tryptophan. D genes are given only for firm matches. Size is omitted from some rows. Given values are once, few, many or a class for expanded clones.

d_call: .
v_call: TRBV7-9
clone_size: .
j_call: TRBJ1-2
cdr3_nt: TGTGCCACCCGGGTCGTCTTGCCCTATGGCTACACCTTC
cdr3_aa: CATRVVLPYGYTF

d_call: TRBD1
v_call: TRBV27
clone_size: .
j_call: TRBJ1-4
cdr3_nt: TGTGCCAGCAGTTTAACCCCGGGACAGGGACGATTGAGTGAAAAACTGTTTTTT
cdr3_aa: CASSLTPGQGRLSEKLFF

d_call: TRBD2
v_call: TRBV9
clone_size: .
j_call: TRBJ2-2
cdr3_nt: TGTGCCAGCAGCGTGGGACTAGCGGGAGTAGGGGCCGGGGAGCTGTTTTTT
cdr3_aa: CASSVGLAGVGAGELFF

d_call: .
v_call: TRBV7-3
clone_size: few
j_call: TRBJ2-3
cdr3_nt: TGTGCCAGCAGCTTATTTGGGGGCCCTAGCACAGATACGCAGTATTTT
cdr3_aa: CASSLFGGPSTDTQYF

d_call: .
v_call: TRBV7-2
clone_size: .
j_call: TRBJ2-1
cdr3_nt: TGTGCCAGCAGCTTAGCGGGGAGCGGGTACAATGAGCAGTTCTTC
cdr3_aa: CASSLAGSGYNEQFF

d_call: .
v_call: TRBV7-8
clone_size: .
j_call: TRBJ1-6
cdr3_nt: TGTGCCAGCAGCCCCGACAGGAATTCACCCCTCCACTTT
cdr3_aa: CASSPDRNSPLHF

d_call: TRBD1
v_call: TRBV28
clone_size: .
j_call: TRBJ1-3
cdr3_nt: TGTGCCAGCAGTTCACAGACAGGGTCTGGAAACACCATATATTTT
cdr3_aa: CASSSQTGSGNTIYF

d_call: .
v_call: TRBV19
clone_size: .
j_call: TRBJ1-5
cdr3_nt: TGTGCCAGTACCGGTTACCGAGATAGCAATCAGCCCCAGCATTTT
cdr3_aa: CASTGYRDSNQPQHF

d_call: .
v_call: TRBV29-1
clone_size: .
j_call: TRBJ1-1
cdr3_nt: TGCAGCGTTGAATGGGGCTTGGCCCTGGACACTGAAGCTTTCTTT
cdr3_aa: CSVEWGLALDTEAFF

d_call: .
v_call: TRBV20-1
clone_size: .
j_call: TRBJ2-1
cdr3_nt: TGCAGTGCTAGAGGGGGTAATGAGCAGTTCTTC
cdr3_aa: CSARGGNEQFF

d_call: TRBD1
v_call: TRBV19
clone_size: .
j_call: TRBJ2-7
cdr3_nt: TGTGCCAGTAGTATAGCTACAGGGGGCAGGGGCGAGCAGTACTTC
cdr3_aa: CASSIATGGRGEQYF

d_call: TRBD1
v_call: TRBV29-1
clone_size: .
j_call: TRBJ2-2
cdr3_nt: TGCAGCGCCAGGGACAGGGGAGACACCGGGGAGCTGTTTTTT
cdr3_aa: CSARDRGDTGELFF

d_call: TRBD1
v_call: TRBV3-1/TRBV3-2
clone_size: .
j_call: TRBJ1-1
cdr3_nt: TGTGCCAGCATTGGGACAGGCCTGAACACTGAAGCTTTCTTT
cdr3_aa: CASIGTGLNTEAFF

d_call: TRBD2
v_call: TRBV4-3
clone_size: .
j_call: TRBJ2-3
cdr3_nt: TGCGCCAGCAGCCAAGACGTGGGCTCTAGCGGGGGGGCAGACACGCAGTATTTT
cdr3_aa: CASSQDVGSSGGADTQYF

d_call: .
v_call: TRBV5-6
clone_size: .
j_call: TRBJ1-2
cdr3_nt: TGTGCCAGCAGCGCCGGGACGCCATATGGCTACACCTTC
cdr3_aa: CASSAGTPYGYTF

d_call: .
v_call: TRBV6-1
clone_size: .
j_call: TRBJ1-3
cdr3_nt: TGTGCCAGCAGTGAACGTAGGAACACCATATATTTT
cdr3_aa: CASSERRNTIYF

d_call: TRBD2
v_call: TRBV28
clone_size: .
j_call: TRBJ2-1
cdr3_nt: TGTGCCAGCCTTAGCGGGGGCCACTACAATGAGCAGTTCTTC
cdr3_aa: CASLSGGHYNEQFF

d_call: .
v_call: TRBV7-2
clone_size: .
j_call: TRBJ2-7
cdr3_nt: TGTGCCAGCAGCTTAACGGCAGGATTATCCTACGAGCAGTACTTC
cdr3_aa: CASSLTAGLSYEQYF

d_call: .
v_call: TRBV2
clone_size: .
j_call: TRBJ2-1
cdr3_nt: TGTGCCGGCTACACAGGGAACTACTACAATGAGCAGTTCTTC
cdr3_aa: CAGYTGNYYNEQFF

d_call: TRBD2
v_call: TRBV5-4
clone_size: .
j_call: TRBJ2-5
cdr3_nt: TGTGCCAGCAGCTCCGATGGGGGGGGCCAAGAGACCCAGTACTTC
cdr3_aa: CASSSDGGGQETQYF

d_call: .
v_call: TRBV7-2
clone_size: .
j_call: TRBJ1-2
cdr3_nt: TGTGCCAGCAGCTTAGCGACAGAACCTAACTATGGCTACACCTTC
cdr3_aa: CASSLATEPNYGYTF

d_call: .
v_call: TRBV5-5
clone_size: .
j_call: TRBJ2-6
cdr3_nt: TGTGCCAGCAGCTTGACCCCTCTAGACTCTGGGGCCAACGTCCTGACTTTC
cdr3_aa: CASSLTPLDSGANVLTF

d_call: TRBD1
v_call: TRBV2
clone_size: .
j_call: TRBJ2-7
cdr3_nt: TGTGCCAGCAATCCGTCCAAGGACAGGGAGAAGTACGAGCAGTACTTC
cdr3_aa: CASNPSKDREKYEQYF

d_call: .
v_call: TRBV6-2/TRBV6-3
clone_size: .
j_call: TRBJ2-3
cdr3_nt: TGTGCCAGCAGTTACTCCACACTTAGCGCAGATACGCAGTATTTT
cdr3_aa: CASSYSTLSADTQYF

d_call: .
v_call: TRBV24-1
clone_size: once
j_call: TRBJ2-1
cdr3_nt: TGTGCCACCAGTGTGTCAGGAGGACGCTACAATGAGCAGTTCTTC
cdr3_aa: CATSVSGGRYNEQFF

d_call: .
v_call: TRBV5-1
clone_size: .
j_call: TRBJ2-6
cdr3_nt: TGCGCCAGCAGCCAAGACATAACCGGGGCCAACGTCCTGACTTTC
cdr3_aa: CASSQDITGANVLTF

d_call: TRBD1
v_call: TRBV5-1
clone_size: .
j_call: TRBJ2-3
cdr3_nt: TGCGCCAGTTCCGGGACAGGGGGCAAGGATACGCAGTATTTT
cdr3_aa: CASSGTGGKDTQYF

d_call: TRBD2
v_call: TRBV4-2
clone_size: once
j_call: TRBJ2-2
cdr3_nt: TGTGCCAGCACCCTAGCGGGAGGCACCGGGGAGCTGTTTTTT
cdr3_aa: CASTLAGGTGELFF

d_call: .
v_call: TRBV30
clone_size: .
j_call: TRBJ1-6
cdr3_nt: TGTGCCTGGAGTGTTTCGTCATACTCCTATAATTCACCCCTCCACTTT
cdr3_aa: CAWSVSSYSYNSPLHF

d_call: .
v_call: TRBV2
clone_size: .
j_call: TRBJ2-7
cdr3_nt: TGTGCCAGCAGTGTTCATGGGGGGACCTACGAGCAGTACTTC
cdr3_aa: CASSVHGGTYEQYF

d_call: TRBD1
v_call: TRBV6-1
clone_size: .
j_call: TRBJ1-5
cdr3_nt: TGTGCCAGCAGTGAAATGGGGGCAGGGGGGGGGCAGCCCCAGCATTTT
cdr3_aa: CASSEMGAGGGQPQHF

d_call: TRBD1
v_call: TRBV19
clone_size: .
j_call: TRBJ2-7
cdr3_nt: TGTGCCAGTAGTAAAGGGACAGACCTTCGATCCCAAGCGTGGGGCTACGAGCAGTACTTC
cdr3_aa: CASSKGTDLRSQAWGYEQYF

d_call: TRBD1
v_call: TRBV18
clone_size: once
j_call: TRBJ2-7
cdr3_nt: TGTGCCAGCTCCCAGGACAGGTCCTCCTACGGGCAGTACTTC
cdr3_aa: CASSQDRSSYGQYF

d_call: TRBD1
v_call: TRBV19
clone_size: .
j_call: TRBJ1-6
cdr3_nt: TGTGCCAGTAGTATTTGGGACAGGGGAAATTCACCCCTCCACTTT
cdr3_aa: CASSIWDRGNSPLHF

d_call: .
v_call: TRBV10-3
clone_size: .
j_call: TRBJ1-3
cdr3_nt: TGTGCCATCAGTGCAAGGTCGCAGGGAGGTGGAAACACCATATATTTT
cdr3_aa: CAISARSQGGGNTIYF

d_call: .
v_call: TRBV7-9
clone_size: .
j_call: TRBJ2-7
cdr3_nt: TGTGCCAGCAGCTTAGAAGTAGGAGAGCAGTACTTC
cdr3_aa: CASSLEVGEQYF

d_call: .
v_call: TRBV6-5
clone_size: .
j_call: TRBJ2-5
cdr3_nt: TGTGCCAGCAGTAGAGTCCGGGAGACCCAGTACTTC
cdr3_aa: CASSRVRETQYF

d_call: .
v_call: TRBV7-8
clone_size: .
j_call: TRBJ2-5
cdr3_nt: TGTGCCAGCAGCCACAGGGTAGAGACCCAGTACTTC
cdr3_aa: CASSHRVETQYF

d_call: .
v_call: TRBV9
clone_size: .
j_call: TRBJ2-6
cdr3_nt: TGTGCCAGCAGCTTCCGAACAGTAGGACTCCACACGGGCTCTGGGGCCAACGTCCTGACTTTC
cdr3_aa: CASSFRTVGLHTGSGANVLTF

d_call: .
v_call: TRBV2
clone_size: .
j_call: TRBJ1-5
cdr3_nt: TGTGCCAGTTCCGGGGCAGCCTTCAATCAGCCCCAGCATTTT
cdr3_aa: CASSGAAFNQPQHF

d_call: .
v_call: TRBV27
clone_size: .
j_call: TRBJ1-1
cdr3_nt: TGTGCCAGCAGTTTTGGTGCGAACACTGAAGCTTTCTTT
cdr3_aa: CASSFGANTEAFF

d_call: .
v_call: TRBV27
clone_size: .
j_call: TRBJ1-4
cdr3_nt: TGTGCCAGCAGTTTGGGGGACCCAACTAATGAAAAACTGTTTTTT
cdr3_aa: CASSLGDPTNEKLFF

d_call: .
v_call: TRBV19
clone_size: .
j_call: TRBJ1-5
cdr3_nt: TGTGCCAGTAGTGTCGGACTGAATAGCAATCAGCCCCAGCATTTT
cdr3_aa: CASSVGLNSNQPQHF

d_call: TRBD1
v_call: TRBV6-1
clone_size: .
j_call: TRBJ2-7
cdr3_nt: TGTGCCAGCAGTGGATCCCGACAGGGAATTCCCTACGAGCAGTACTTC
cdr3_aa: CASSGSRQGIPYEQYF

d_call: TRBD1
v_call: TRBV19
clone_size: .
j_call: TRBJ1-2
cdr3_nt: TGTGCCAGTAGTCAAACCGGGACAGGTGGTGGCTACACCTTC
cdr3_aa: CASSQTGTGGGYTF

d_call: .
v_call: TRBV7-8
clone_size: .
j_call: TRBJ1-2
cdr3_nt: TGTGCCAGCAGCGATGTTGATATGCGGGCCTATGGCTACACCTTC
cdr3_aa: CASSDVDMRAYGYTF

d_call: TRBD1
v_call: TRBV27
clone_size: .
j_call: TRBJ2-3
cdr3_nt: TGTGCCAGCAGTTTATCTTTCTCCTGGGACAGGGGCACAGATACGCAGTATTTT
cdr3_aa: CASSLSFSWDRGTDTQYF

d_call: .
v_call: TRBV4-1
clone_size: .
j_call: TRBJ2-3
cdr3_nt: TGCGCCAGCAGCCAAGTTGTTAGCACTCAGGCTAGCACAGATACGCAGTATTTT
cdr3_aa: CASSQVVSTQASTDTQYF

d_call: .
v_call: TRBV3-1/TRBV3-2
clone_size: .
j_call: TRBJ2-7
cdr3_nt: TGTGCCAGCAGCCATCTTCAGAGGGGTTACGAGCAGTACTTC
cdr3_aa: CASSHLQRGYEQYF

d_call: TRBD1
v_call: TRBV7-3
clone_size: few
j_call: TRBJ2-7
cdr3_nt: TGTGCCAGCAGCTCCGGGACAGGGGTCTCCGAGCAGTACTTC
cdr3_aa: CASSSGTGVSEQYF

d_call: .
v_call: TRBV5-1
clone_size: .
j_call: TRBJ1-5
cdr3_nt: TGCGCCAGCAGCTTGTCGTCCGGGGACATTAATCAGCCCCAGCATTTT
cdr3_aa: CASSLSSGDINQPQHF

d_call: .
v_call: TRBV5-5
clone_size: once
j_call: TRBJ1-3
cdr3_nt: TGTGCCAGCAGCCCCCCCCGCCAGGGAAGTCCCGGAGACACCATATATTTT
cdr3_aa: CASSPPRQGSPGDTIYF

d_call: .
v_call: TRBV30
clone_size: once
j_call: TRBJ1-1
cdr3_nt: TGTGCCTGGATAGAAGTGGTTGAAGCTTTCTTT
cdr3_aa: CAWIEVVEAFF